The 21 T cell receptor beta chains below were found in one sample sequenced in a study of T cell responses to AZD1222 COVID-19 vaccine. Clones were sequenced by immunoSEQ multiplex PCR, and TCRdb holds only the in-frame ones, with some missing. The sample records 130,000 to 150,000 clones, approximately 86% being singletons. The sample in question was peripheral blood, obtained 28 days after the second dose of the MenACWY control vaccine. These receptors came from an adult who received the MenACWY meningococcal vaccine as a control.

The chain employs TRBV14 and TRBJ2-1, with D unclear. This CDR3 spans 15 amino acids. Germline CDR1 SGHDN, CDR2 FVKESK. V dropped 4 bases and J dropped 0 bases, with 10 bases sitting between them. The DNA of the CDR3 is TGTGCCAGCAGCCTTTATCCGAGCTCCTACAATGAGCAGTTCTTC. Translation: CASSLYPSSYNEQFF. Complete variable domain (other parts from reference TRBV14 and TRBJ2-1): EAGVTQFPSHSVIEKGQTVTLRCDPISGHDNLYWYRRVMGKEIKFLLHFVKESKQDESGMPNNRFLAERTGGTYSTLKVQPAELEDSGVYFCASSLYPSSYNEQFFGPGTRLTVL.

The J gene is TRBJ2-5, the V gene TRBV5-1; 8 positions match TRBD1. J lost 3 bases, V lost 5 bases, and 3 bases had no gene match. This CDR3 contains 13 residues. CDR1 is SGHRS, CDR2 YFSETQ, per germline. The CDR3: CASRAGGEETQYF. DNA of the CDR3: TGCGCCAGCAGAGCAGGGGGCGAAGAGACCCAGTACTTC.

V gene TRBV3-1 (or the pseudogene TRBV3-2) combines with J gene TRBJ1-2; D may be TRBD1 (5 bases). Trimming took off 1 base at V and 7 bases at J, with 10 bases between the two ends. This CDR3 is built from 13 residues. Germline-derived CDR1 and CDR2 are LGHDT and YNNKEL (reference sequence). Here the CDR3 reads CASSQVQGSGYTF. Written as DNA, the CDR3 is TGTGCCAGCAGCCAAGTCCAGGGAAGTGGCTACACCTTC.

This clone was seen a few times. This chain joins TRBV5-1 and TRBJ2-3; D may be TRBD1 (5 bases). Germline V lookup: CDR1 SGHRS, CDR2 YFSETQ. There are 16 residues in the CDR3. With 7 bases removed from V and 0 bases from J, the gap between germline ends came to 18 bases. In DNA, the CDR3 is TGCGCCAGCTTCCGGGCGCAGGGTGCTAGCACAGATACGCAGTATTTT. Its protein is CASFRAQGASTDTQYF.

The chain couples TRBV9 to TRBJ2-6; the D is unclear. V lost 4 bases, J lost 2 bases, and 16 bases lay in between. CDR1 and CDR2 (germline): SGDLS, YYNGEE. The CDR3 totals 17 residues. Here the CDR3 DNA reads TGTGCCAGCAGCCCCCGGACGGGCTCGGCTGGGGCCAACGTCCTGACTTTC. Its protein is CASSPRTGSAGANVLTF. Filled out from reference TRBV9 and TRBJ2-6, the complete variable domain reads DSGVTQTPKHLITATGQRVTLRCSPRSGDLSVYWYQQSLDQGLQFLIQYYNGEERAKGNILERFSAQQFPDLHSELNLSSLELGDSALYFCASSPRTGSAGANVLTFGAGSRLTVL.

The chain is built from TRBV19 and TRBJ1-1; D may be TRBD1 (5 bases). Trimming took off 7 bases at V and 5 bases at J, with 14 bases between the two ends. The CDR3 spans 13 residues. Germline loops: CDR1 LNHDA, CDR2 SQIVND (reference sequence). CDR3: CASIQPGNTEAFF. The CDR3 DNA reads TGTGCCAGTATCCAGCCAGGGAATACTGAAGCTTTCTTT. The variable domain in full, completed from reference TRBV19 and TRBJ1-1, reads DGGITQSPKYLFRKEGQNVTLSCEQNLNHDAMYWYRQDPGQGLRLIYYSQIVNDFQKGDIAEGYSVSREKKESFPLTVTSAQKNPTAFYLCASIQPGNTEAFFGQGTRLTVV.

This clone was detected only once. The chain links TRBV4-1 to TRBJ2-7, with 7 nucleotides matching TRBD1. This CDR3 is 15 amino acids long. V lost 1 base to trimming and J lost 2 bases; unmatched junction nucleotides: 5. Germline V lookup: CDR1 MGHRA, CDR2 YSYEKL. The CDR3 loop reads CASSQAPDRTYEQYF. In nucleotides, the CDR3 is TGCGCCAGCAGCCAAGCCCCGGACAGGACCTACGAGCAGTACTTC.

CDR3 nucleotides: TGTGCCAGCAGCTCCTATGGGGGGAACACTGAAGCTTTCTTT. Translation: CASSSYGGNTEAFF. The chain uses TRBV9 and TRBJ1-1, with a tentative D call TRBD1 (5 bases). V was pared by 4 bases and J by 1 base, with 11 bases between. CDR3 length equals 14 residues. Germline V gene data show CDR1 as SGDLS and CDR2 as YYNGEE.

This chain uses TRBV11-3 with TRBJ2-1; 10 nucleotides match TRBD2. This CDR3 has 18 residues. Per the germline V gene, CDR1 is SGHNT and CDR2 is YENEEA. V trimming: 5 bases; J trimming: 4 bases; junction bases outside the gene matches: 14. In DNA, the CDR3 is TGTGCCAGCAGCGGCCGGGAGTTAGCGGGGGGCAGGTACAATGAGCAGTTCTTC. Translation gives CASSGRELAGGRYNEQFF.

The chain is built from TRBV11-3 and TRBJ2-7; 9 positions match TRBD1. Losses at the gene ends were 8 bases for V and 4 bases for J; bases not matched to a gene: 6. The length of the CDR3 is 13 residues. Germline V gene data show CDR1 as SGHNT and CDR2 as YENEEA. CDR3 sequence (DNA): TGTGCCAGCCGGAGGGACAGGGATTACGAGCAGTACTTC. This translates into CASRRDRDYEQYF.

This clone was detected once. The chain joins TRBV9 to TRBJ2-7; D is unresolved. Germline V gene lookup returns CDR1 SGDLS and CDR2 YYNGEE. The CDR3 covers 15 residues. Trimming cost V 0 bases and J 4 bases, with 14 bases left between them. CDR3 sequence: CASSVASGFMYEQYF. DNA of the CDR3: TGTGCCAGCAGCGTAGCATCTGGGTTCATGTACGAGCAGTACTTC.

The chain recombines TRBV4-3 with TRBJ1-6; D might be TRBD1 (6 bases). The CDR3 spans 15 residues. Trimming took off 3 bases at V and 7 bases at J, with 13 bases between the two ends. Looked up from germline, CDR1 is LGHNA and CDR2 is YSLEER. Here the CDR3 reads CASSHLQGSNSPLHF. CDR3 nucleotide sequence: TGCGCCAGCAGCCACCTACAGGGCTCAAATTCACCCCTCCACTTT.

V usage is TRBV4-3 and J usage is TRBJ1-1; possibly TRBD1 for D (6 bases). The V gene lost 4 bases and the J gene lost 4 bases, with 13 bases spanning the gap. Germline CDR1 reads LGHNA; CDR2 reads YSLEER. The CDR3 runs to 14 residues. Here the CDR3 reads CASSPLAGATEAFF. For the CDR3, the DNA is TGCGCCAGCAGCCCTTTAGCGGGGGCCACTGAAGCTTTCTTT.

The CDR3 coding sequence is TGTGCCAGCAGCCTGGAGCAACCCTACGAGCAGTACTTC. Amino acids: CASSLEQPYEQYF. The rearrangement links TRBV14 to TRBJ2-7; D remains ambiguous. This CDR3 has 13 amino acids. V lost 4 bases and J lost 2, with 9 bases in between. Germline V gene lookup returns CDR1 SGHDN and CDR2 FVKESK.

The rearrangement joins TRBV6-5 to TRBJ1-4, with D hard to call. Germline CDR1 and CDR2: MNHEY and SVGAGI. The CDR3 loop spans 16 amino acids. With 2 bases removed from V and 5 bases from J, the gap between germline ends came to 15 bases. DNA of the CDR3: TGTGCCAGCAGTTACAAAGTGATCATTGGGAATGAAAAACTGTTTTTT. Its translation: CASSYKVIIGNEKLFF.

The chain is built from TRBV9 and TRBJ1-6, with a weak D call TRBD1 (5 bases). Germline CDR1 is SGDLS and CDR2 is YYNGEE. The CDR3 consists of 14 residues. V was pared by 1 base and J by 10 bases, with 12 bases between. The CDR3 DNA reads as TGTGCCAGCAGCGTAAAAGGGGAGGACTCACCCCTCCACTTT. This sequence encodes CASSVKGEDSPLHF.

The chain employs TRBV7-2 and TRBJ2-7, with unresolved D. This CDR3 has 13 amino acids. Trimming pared 2 bases from V and 2 bases from J, leaving 7 bases between. Germline V CDR1 and CDR2: SGHTA, FQGNSA. CDR3 region: CASSLRTAYEQYF. In nucleotides, the CDR3 is TGTGCCAGCAGCTTAAGGACGGCCTACGAGCAGTACTTC.

This clone was observed a single time. V is TRBV19 and J is TRBJ2-3, with 11 bases matching TRBD1. This CDR3 has 16 residues. Germline V gene data show CDR1 as LNHDA and CDR2 as SQIVND (reference sequence). The J segment lost 4 bases and the V segment lost 8 bases, leaving 11 bases of the junction unmatched. The CDR3 protein is CASSPGTGGSADTQYF. As DNA, the CDR3 is TGTGCCAGTTCCCCCGGGACAGGGGGTTCCGCAGATACGCAGTATTTT.

V and J are TRBV27 and TRBJ1-1; D may be TRBD1 (6 bases). Germline V gene data show CDR1 as MNHEY and CDR2 as SMNVEV (reference sequence). The CDR3 runs to 14 residues. V was shortened by 3 bases and J by 0 bases, with 8 bases between the two germline ends. The CDR3 spells CASSLRTVNTEAFF. The CDR3 bases are TGTGCCAGCAGTTTGCGGACAGTGAACACTGAAGCTTTCTTT.

The chain joins TRBV13 to TRBJ1-1; no clear D gene. This CDR3 region has 13 residues. V dropped 1 base and J dropped 1 base, with 4 bases sitting between them. Germline V CDR1 and CDR2: PRHDT, FYEKMQ (reference sequence). CDR3 residues: CASSLEENTEAFF. CDR3 coding DNA: TGTGCCAGCAGCTTAGAGGAGAACACTGAAGCTTTCTTT. The variable domain in full, completed from reference TRBV13 and TRBJ1-1, reads AAGVIQSPRHLIKEKRETATLKCYPIPRHDTVYWYQQGPGQDPQFLISFYEKMQSDKGSIPDRFSAQQFSDYHSELNMSSLELGDSALYFCASSLEENTEAFFGQGTRLTVV.

This rearrangement joins TRBV4-3 to TRBJ1-1; 7 positions agree with TRBD1. The germline gives CDR1 LGHNA, CDR2 YSLEER. This CDR3 has 17 amino acids. Trimming took 1 base from V and 4 from J; bases not matched to a gene: 12. The CDR3 coding sequence is TGCGCCAGCAGCCAAGTCTCCCAGGGGGTAGGAGGCACTGAAGCTTTCTTT. This codes for CASSQVSQGVGGTEAFF.